This T cell receptor (beta chain) is from a study of preoperative IRX-2 immunotherapy in early breast cancer. The count of this clone is one. The treatment: preoperative locoregional IRX-2 cytokine immunotherapy. Samples came from a phase Ib trial of preoperative locoregional IRX-2 cytokine immunotherapy. The table came from immunoSEQ multiplex PCR; TCRdb's copy has only in-frame clones and leaves some out. Among some 99,000 clones listed, approximately 90% were seen once. The sequence came from a human donor with breast cancer. The sequencing used tumor tissue, collected after IRX-2 immunotherapy.

The CDR3, as DNA: TGTGCCACCAGCAGAGTTGGAGATTTAGCCAAAAACATTCAGTACTTC. Residues: CATSRVGDLAKNIQYF. This chain joins TRBV15 and TRBJ2-4; D is ambiguous. This CDR3 has 16 amino acids. Trimming left V 1 base short and J 0 bases short, with 10 bases between. Per the germline V gene, CDR1 is LNHNV and CDR2 is YYDKDF (reference sequence). The full variable domain, its missing parts supplied by reference TRBV15 and TRBJ2-4, is DAMVIQNPRYQVTQFGKPVTLSCSQTLNHNVMYWYQQKSSQAPKLLFHYYDKDFNNEADTPDNFQSRRPNTSFCFLDIRSPGLGDTAMYLCATSRVGDLAKNIQYFGAGTRLSVL.